The present T cell receptor beta chain was sequenced within a study of blood T cell repertoires in COVID-19. Overall study context: PBMCs, B-cell-depleted T cells, or T cells provided the cDNA or gDNA that made up the material.

Germline V CDR1 and CDR2: KGHDR, SFDVKD. V lost 5 bases and J lost 8; bases outside the gene matches: 2. The CDR3 runs to 12 residues. Profiling relied on immunoSEQ multiplex PCR, and the TCRdb table lists in-frame clones only, not all of them. The profile shows 120,000 to 150,000 clones, approximately 80% of them singletons. Sequenced sample: peripheral blood. The receptor comes from a human donor with acute or convalescent COVID-19. The donor label of this sample is uncertain. V gene TRBV24-1 combines with J gene TRBJ1-1, with 9 bases that match TRBD1. The CDR3 region is CATSGGTGEAFF. CDR3 DNA sequence: TGTGCCACCAGTGGCGGGACAGGGGAAGCTTTCTTT.